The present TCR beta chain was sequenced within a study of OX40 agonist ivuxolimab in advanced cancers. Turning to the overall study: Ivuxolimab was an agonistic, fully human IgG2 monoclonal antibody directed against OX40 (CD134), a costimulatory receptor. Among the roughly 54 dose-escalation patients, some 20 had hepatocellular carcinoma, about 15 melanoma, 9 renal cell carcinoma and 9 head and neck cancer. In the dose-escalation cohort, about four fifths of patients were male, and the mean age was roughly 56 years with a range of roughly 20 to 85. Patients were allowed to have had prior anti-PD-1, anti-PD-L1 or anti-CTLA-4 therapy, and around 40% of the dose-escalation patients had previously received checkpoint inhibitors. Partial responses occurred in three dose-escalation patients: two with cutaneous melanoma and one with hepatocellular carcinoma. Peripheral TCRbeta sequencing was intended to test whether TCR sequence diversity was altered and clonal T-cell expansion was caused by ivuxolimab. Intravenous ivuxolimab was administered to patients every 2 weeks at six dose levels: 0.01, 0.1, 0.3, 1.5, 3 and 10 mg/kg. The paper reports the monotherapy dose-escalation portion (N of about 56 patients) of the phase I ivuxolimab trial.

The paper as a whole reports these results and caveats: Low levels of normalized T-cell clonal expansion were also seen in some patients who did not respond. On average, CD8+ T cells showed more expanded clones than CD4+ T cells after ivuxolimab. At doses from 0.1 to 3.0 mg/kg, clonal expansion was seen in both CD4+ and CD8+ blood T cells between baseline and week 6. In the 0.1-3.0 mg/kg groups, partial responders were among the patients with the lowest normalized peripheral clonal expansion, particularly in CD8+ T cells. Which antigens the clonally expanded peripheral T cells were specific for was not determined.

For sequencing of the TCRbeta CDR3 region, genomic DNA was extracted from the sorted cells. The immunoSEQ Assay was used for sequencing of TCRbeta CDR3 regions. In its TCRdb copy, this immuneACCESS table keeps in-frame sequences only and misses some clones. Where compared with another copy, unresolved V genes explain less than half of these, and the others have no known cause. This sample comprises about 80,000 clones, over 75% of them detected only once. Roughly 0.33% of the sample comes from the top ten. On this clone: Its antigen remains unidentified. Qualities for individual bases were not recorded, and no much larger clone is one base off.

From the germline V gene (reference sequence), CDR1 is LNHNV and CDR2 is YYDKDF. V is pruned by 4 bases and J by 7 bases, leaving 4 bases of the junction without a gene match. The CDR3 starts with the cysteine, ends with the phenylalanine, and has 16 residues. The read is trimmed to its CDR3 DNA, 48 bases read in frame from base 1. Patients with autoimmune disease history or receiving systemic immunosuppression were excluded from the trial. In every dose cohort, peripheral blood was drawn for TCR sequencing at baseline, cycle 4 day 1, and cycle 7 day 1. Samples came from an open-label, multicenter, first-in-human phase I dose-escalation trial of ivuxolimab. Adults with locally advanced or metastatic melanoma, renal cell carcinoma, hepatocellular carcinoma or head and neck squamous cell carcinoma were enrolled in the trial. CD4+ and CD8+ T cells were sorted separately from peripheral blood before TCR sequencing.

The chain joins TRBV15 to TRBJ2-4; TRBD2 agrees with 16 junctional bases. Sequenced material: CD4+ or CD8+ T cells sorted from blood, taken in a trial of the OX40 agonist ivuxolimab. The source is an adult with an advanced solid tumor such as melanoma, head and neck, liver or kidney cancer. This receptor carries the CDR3 CATSTGTSGRANIQYF. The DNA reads TGTGCCACCAGCACCGGGACTAGCGGGAGGGCCAACATTCAGTACTTC.